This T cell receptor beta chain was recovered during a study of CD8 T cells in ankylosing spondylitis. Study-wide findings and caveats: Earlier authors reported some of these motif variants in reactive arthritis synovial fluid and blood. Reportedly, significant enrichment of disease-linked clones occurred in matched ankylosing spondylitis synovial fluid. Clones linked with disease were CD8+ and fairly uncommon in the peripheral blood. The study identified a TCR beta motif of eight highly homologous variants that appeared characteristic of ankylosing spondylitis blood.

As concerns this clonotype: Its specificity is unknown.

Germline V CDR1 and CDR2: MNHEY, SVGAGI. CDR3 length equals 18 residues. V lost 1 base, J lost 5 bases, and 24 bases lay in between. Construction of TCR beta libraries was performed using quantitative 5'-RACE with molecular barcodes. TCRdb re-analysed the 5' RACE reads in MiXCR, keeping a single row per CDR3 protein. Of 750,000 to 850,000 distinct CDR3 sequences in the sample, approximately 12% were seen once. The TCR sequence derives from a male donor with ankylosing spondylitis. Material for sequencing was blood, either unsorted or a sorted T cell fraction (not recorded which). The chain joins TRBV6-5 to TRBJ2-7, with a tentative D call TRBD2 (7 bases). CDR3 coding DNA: TGTGCCAGCAGTTACTGGGGGGGCCCGATGTGGATGGGGCACGAGCAGTACTTC. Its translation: CASSYWGGPMWMGHEQYF.